This is a list of T cell receptor beta chains from one sample in a study of T cells in Graves' hyperthyroidism and ophthalmopathy. TCRdb re-called the multiplex PCR reads with MiXCR, one entry per CDR3 protein. The sample includes about 600,000 distinct CDR3 sequences, approximately 15% seen only once; the top ten take over 6%. Material for sequencing was blood. The receptors stem from a woman aged 18-30 years with Graves' ophthalmopathy. CDR3s leave out the opening cysteine and the closing phenylalanine or tryptophan.

>TRBV20-1|TRBJ2-7
SARDPLGPYEQY
>TRBV5-1|TRBJ1-1
ASSFQGASSTEAF
>TRBV7-9|TRBJ2-7
ASTLRRGRGYEQY
>TRBV12-5|TRBJ2-5
ASGLYSGMEKQETQC
>TRBV20-1|TRBJ2-1
SASPDSSYNEQF
>TRBV11-2|TRBJ1-1
ASSPGPGQGLLTGAF
>TRBV12-3/TRBV12-4|TRBJ2-1
ASSVGIGGEGHEQF
>TRBV5-5|TRBJ2-4
ASSGRGAKNIQY
>TRBV18|TRBJ2-7
ASSEGQGGSYEQY
>TRBV4-1|TRBJ1-2
ASSQVTGSGGYT
>TRBV12-3/TRBV12-4|TRBJ1-2
ASSNPGSYGYT
>TRBV24-1|TRBJ2-7
ATALGTEQY
>TRBV6-1|TRBJ2-1
ASSLTGVYNEQF
>TRBV6-1|TRBJ2-3
ASSGTHSTDTQY
>TRBV29-1|TRBJ2-5
SVDPSPGLKDKETQY
>TRBV6-1|TRBJ1-3
ASRRVQGSGNTIY
>TRBV7-2|TRBJ2-4
ASSLGLRTGGLRNIQY
>TRBV28|TRBJ1-5
ASSLVTAPRGNQPQH
>TRBV18|TRBJ1-6
ASSPRGGGDSPLH
>TRBV20-1|TRBJ2-4
SASPGTQGLKNIQY
>TRBV12-3/TRBV12-4|TRBJ2-4
ASSSAGLAGEAGKNIQY
>TRBV9|TRBJ2-7
ASSVAFGQGADEQY
>TRBV5-4|TRBJ2-1
TSSFPLPDREQF
>TRBV7-8|TRBJ2-1
ASSRDRGQNEQF
>TRBV24-1|TRBJ2-5
ATSDFSYPQY
>TRBV6-2/TRBV6-3|TRBJ1-1
ASRGQRNTEAF
>TRBV29-1|TRBJ2-3
SVDLTGGEREY
>TRBV18|TRBJ2-7
ASSPPGGHEQY
>TRBV9|TRBJ1-1
ASSHEGVGYNTEAF
>TRBV24-1|TRBJ2-1
ATRGGLPLNEQF
>TRBV6-1|TRBJ1-1
ASSTAPFLGGGAPEAF
>TRBV4-1|TRBJ2-5
ASRQPGLGKQETQY
>TRBV27|TRBJ2-3
ASSFRERGTQY
>TRBV6-8|TRBJ2-7
ASSRELARYEQY
>TRBV12-3/TRBV12-4|TRBJ2-3
ASSVGILAGIGTDTQY
>TRBV9|TRBJ2-1
ASSVDNGYNEQF
>TRBV7-8|TRBJ2-3
ASSQETFSGQHITDTQY
>TRBV7-2|TRBJ1-1
ASSLDHRGSEAF
>TRBV11-2|TRBJ2-2
ASSFWLYTGELF
>TRBV20-1|TRBJ1-2
SASTPGQSYGYT